This TCR beta chain was captured by sequencing in a study of T cell responses to AZD1222 COVID-19 vaccine. TCRdb keeps only in-frame clones here, not all; method: immunoSEQ multiplex PCR. The sample has 150,000 or so clones; around 90% are singletons. Notes on this clone: Its antigen is not known.

V shed 4 bases and J shed 5 bases, with 23 bases lying between them. Germline values: CDR1 KGHSH, CDR2 LQKENI. The CDR3 is 18 amino acids. Whole-study findings and limits: Clonal diversity may have been underestimated, and the donors were mostly white British, with more females than males. Spike-specific TCR breadth and depth went up after people got two AZD1222 doses.

The chain links TRBV18 to TRBJ1-4, with D unresolved. The receptor was isolated from an adult who received the MenACWY meningococcal vaccine as a control. The input for sequencing was peripheral blood, taken 28 days after the second dose of the MenACWY control vaccine. CDR3 protein: CASSHSPPPGLINEKLFF. The CDR3 region has the DNA TGTGCCAGCTCACATTCCCCCCCGCCGGGGTTGATCAATGAAAAACTGTTTTTT.